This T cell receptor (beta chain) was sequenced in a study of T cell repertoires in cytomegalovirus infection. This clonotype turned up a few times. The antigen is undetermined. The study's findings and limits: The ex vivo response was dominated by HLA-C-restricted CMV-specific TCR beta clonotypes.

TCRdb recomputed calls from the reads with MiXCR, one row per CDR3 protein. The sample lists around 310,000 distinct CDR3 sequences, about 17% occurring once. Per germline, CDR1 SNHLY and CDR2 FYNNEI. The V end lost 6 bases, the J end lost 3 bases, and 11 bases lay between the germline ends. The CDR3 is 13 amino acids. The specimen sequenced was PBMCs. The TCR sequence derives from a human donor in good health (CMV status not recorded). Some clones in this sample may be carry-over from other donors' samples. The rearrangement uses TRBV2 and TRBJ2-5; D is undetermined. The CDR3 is CASREQVEETQYF. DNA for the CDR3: TGTGCCAGCAGGGAGCAGGTAGAAGAGACCCAGTACTTC.